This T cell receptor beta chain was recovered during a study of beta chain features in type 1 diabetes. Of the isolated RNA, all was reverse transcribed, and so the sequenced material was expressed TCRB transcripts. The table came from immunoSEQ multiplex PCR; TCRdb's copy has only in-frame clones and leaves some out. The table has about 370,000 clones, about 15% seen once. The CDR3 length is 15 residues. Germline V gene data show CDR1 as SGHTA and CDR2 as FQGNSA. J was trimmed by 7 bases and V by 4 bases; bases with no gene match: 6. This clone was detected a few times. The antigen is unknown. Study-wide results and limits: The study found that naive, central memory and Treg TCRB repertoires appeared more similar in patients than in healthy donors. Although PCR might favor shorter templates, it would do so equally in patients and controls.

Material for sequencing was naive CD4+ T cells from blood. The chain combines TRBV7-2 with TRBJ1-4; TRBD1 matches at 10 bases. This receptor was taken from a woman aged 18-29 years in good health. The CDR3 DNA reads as TGTGCCAGCAGCTCCAGACAGGGGGCAGGTGAAAAACTGTTTTTT. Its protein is CASSSRQGAGEKLFF.